Here is one T cell receptor (beta chain) with its context. The antigen is unknown. The sample belongs to a study of shared clonotypes between healthy human individuals. Overall study: Three plates were used per donor for CD4 naive, three for CD4 memory, two for CD8 naive and one for CD8 memory. Findings and limits, study-wide: All-four-donor shared clonotypes had higher generation probabilities than non-shared clonotypes did. Larger estimated richness was generally seen in naive subsets than in memory subsets.

Positively selected for CCR7, the CD45RO-negative cells used as naive CD8 cells excluded terminally differentiated effector memory CD45RA+ cells. Each donor was a Caucasian adult residing in Nashville, Tennessee. The V end was cut by 3 bases, the J end by 1 base, with 10 bases between. Germline V CDR1 and CDR2: MDHEN, SYDVKM. The CDR3 has 14 residues. Clones were sequenced by immunoSEQ multiplex PCR, and TCRdb holds only the in-frame ones, with some missing. Of 1.5 million to 2.5 million clones listed, approximately 95% are singletons. This rearrangement joins TRBV28 to TRBJ2-7; D is unclear. This sequence was found in a man aged 18 to 30 in good health. Material: naive CD8+ T cells sorted from blood. The CDR3 is CASSFLTESYEQYF. The CDR3 DNA reads TGTGCCAGCAGTTTTCTGACCGAGTCCTACGAGCAGTACTTC.